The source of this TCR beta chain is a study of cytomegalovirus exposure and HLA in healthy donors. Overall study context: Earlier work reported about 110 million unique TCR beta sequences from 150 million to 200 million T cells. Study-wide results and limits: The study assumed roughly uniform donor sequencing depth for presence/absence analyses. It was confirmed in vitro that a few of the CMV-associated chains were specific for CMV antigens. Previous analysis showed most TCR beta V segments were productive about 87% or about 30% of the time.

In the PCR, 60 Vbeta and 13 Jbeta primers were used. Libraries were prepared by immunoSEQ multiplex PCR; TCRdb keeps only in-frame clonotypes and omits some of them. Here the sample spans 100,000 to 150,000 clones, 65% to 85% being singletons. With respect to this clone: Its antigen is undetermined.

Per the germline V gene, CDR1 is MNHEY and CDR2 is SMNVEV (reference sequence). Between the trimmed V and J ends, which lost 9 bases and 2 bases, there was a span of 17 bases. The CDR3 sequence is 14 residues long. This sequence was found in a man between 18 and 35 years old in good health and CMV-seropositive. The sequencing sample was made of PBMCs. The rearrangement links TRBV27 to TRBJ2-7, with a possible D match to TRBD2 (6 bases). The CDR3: CARGGRDGTYEQYF. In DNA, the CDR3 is TGTGCCAGGGGAGGCCGGGACGGAACCTACGAGCAGTACTTC.